This T cell receptor (beta chain) is from a study of T cells after posttransplantation cyclophosphamide. This clone came up many times. Method: immunoSEQ multiplex PCR; TCRdb's copy keeps in-frame clones and lacks some. Observed in the sample are 38,000 or so clones, none of them singletons. The origin of this receptor is a man aged 50 to 60 in good health, CMV-negative, and a related stem cell transplant donor. The material sequenced was PBMCs.

This CDR3 is CASSLGTGTNTYEQYF. CDR3 in DNA: TGCGCCAGCAGCCTCGGGACCGGGACAAATACCTACGAGCAGTACTTC. The rearrangement joins TRBV4-3 to TRBJ2-7; tentative D call: TRBD1 (6 bases). The CDR3 is 16 amino acids. Germline V lookup: CDR1 LGHNA, CDR2 YSLEER. The germline V and J ends were trimmed by 4 bases and 2 bases, with 18 bases remaining between them.